A selection of T cell receptor beta chains follows, all from one sample in a study of T cell responses to AZD1222 COVID-19 vaccine. Sequencing was performed with immunoSEQ multiplex PCR; in TCRdb, only in-frame clones are kept and a portion is missing. The sample consists of 70,000 to 90,000 clones, about 89% of them appearing once. The source material was peripheral blood, sampled on day 0 of AZD1222 vaccination. The receptors were sampled from an adult in good health. The CDR3 runs from the conserved cysteine through the conserved F or W. The D gene is left open where the match is weak. The size entry is marked missing in some rows and otherwise reads once, few, many or a size class.

TRBJ1-1 | - | - | TRBV5-1 | TGCGCCAGCGCGCGGGGCGTGGGGAACACTGAAGCTTTCTTT | CASARGVGNTEAFF
TRBJ2-2 | - | - | TRBV27 | TGTGCCAGCAGTTTAGGGTGGACCGGGGAGCTGTTTTTT | CASSLGWTGELFF
TRBJ2-7 | - | - | TRBV27 | TGTGCCAGCAGCCTACAATCTAGCTACGAGCAGTACTTC | CASSLQSSYEQYF
TRBJ1-1 | - | - | TRBV10-2 | TGCGCCAGCAGTGAGTCGGGCAGGGGCGGCACTGAAGCTTTCTTT | CASSESGRGGTEAFF
TRBJ2-2 | - | TRBD2 | TRBV9 | TGTGCCAGCAGCGGGGGTGGCGGGAGGATCGCCGGGGAGCTGTTTTTT | CASSGGGGRIAGELFF
TRBJ2-1 | once | TRBD1 | TRBV11-2 | TGTGCCAGCAGCTTAGTCCCTCCGGGACAGCCCCACAATGAGCAGTTCTTC | CASSLVPPGQPHNEQFF
TRBJ2-2 | - | - | TRBV7-3 | TGTGCCAGCAGCTTAGGTTTGAACACCGGGGAGCTGTTTTTT | CASSLGLNTGELFF
TRBJ2-7 | - | TRBD2 | TRBV5-5 | TGTGCCAGCAGCTTCTCGAGGACTAGCGGGATGTACGAGCAGTACTTC | CASSFSRTSGMYEQYF
TRBJ2-1 | - | TRBD2 | TRBV20-1 | TGCAGTGCTGGTGGGTCGGCGGGAGGGATCTCCTACAATGAGCAGTTCTTC | CSAGGSAGGISYNEQFF
TRBJ1-3 | - | TRBD1 | TRBV7-3 | TGTGCCAGCAGCTTAAACCCGGGGACAGCTGGAAACACCATATATTTT | CASSLNPGTAGNTIYF
TRBJ2-1 | - | - | TRBV7-2 | TGTGCCAGCAGCCCCGGTGGACACAATGAGCAGTTCTTC | CASSPGGHNEQFF
TRBJ2-1 | - | - | TRBV7-8 | TGTGCCAGCAGCTCGGACCCCCTCGAGTACAATGAGCAGTTCTTC | CASSSDPLEYNEQFF
TRBJ2-7 | - | - | TRBV4-3 | TGCGCCAGCAGCCAAGATATGAGGAGGGAGCAGTACTTC | CASSQDMRREQYF
TRBJ2-5 | once | - | TRBV7-6 | TGTGCCAGCAGCTTTGGGGGATCCCAAGAGACCCAGTACTTC | CASSFGGSQETQYF
TRBJ2-1 | - | - | TRBV29-1 | TGCAGCGTTGAATACGCGGGGGCATTCTCCAACAATGAGCAGTTCTTC | CSVEYAGAFSNNEQFF
TRBJ1-5 | - | - | TRBV9 | TGTGCCAGCAGCGTAGAGGACGGCCTCAATCAGCCCCAGCATTTT | CASSVEDGLNQPQHF
TRBJ1-6 | - | - | TRBV7-2 | TGTGCCAGCAGCTTAGGGGGGAGGGATAATTCACCCCTCCACTTT | CASSLGGRDNSPLHF
TRBJ1-5 | - | TRBD1 | TRBV9 | TGTGCCAGCAGCCCCGGGACAGATAGCAATCAGCCCCAGCATTTT | CASSPGTDSNQPQHF
TRBJ1-1 | - | TRBD1 | TRBV19 | TGTGCCAGTAGTACCACAGGGGGCTACACTGAAGCTTTCTTT | CASSTTGGYTEAFF
TRBJ2-5 | - | TRBD2 | TRBV4-2 | TGTGCCAGCAGCCAAGATGCGGGGGGGCGTGAGGAGACCCAGTACTTC | CASSQDAGGREETQYF
TRBJ2-1 | - | - | TRBV7-9 | TGTGCCAGCAGTTTAATGCCTAGTTCCCCACAAATGTTCTTC | CASSLMPSSPQMFF
TRBJ2-3 | - | TRBD1 | TRBV5-1 | TGCGCCAGCAGCTTTACAGGGGACGTTCGCACAGATACGCAGTATTTT | CASSFTGDVRTDTQYF
TRBJ1-1 | few | - | TRBV7-3 | TGTGCCAGCAGCCGGGACCGTCACACTGAAGCTTTCTTT | CASSRDRHTEAFF
TRBJ2-7 | - | TRBD2 | TRBV7-9 | TGTGCCAGCAGCCAAGCGGGGATAGGGTCGCTCGAGCAGTACTTC | CASSQAGIGSLEQYF
TRBJ1-5 | - | - | TRBV11-2 | TGTGCCAGCAGCCTCACCGGTGGAAATCAGCCCCAGCATTTT | CASSLTGGNQPQHF
TRBJ2-2 | - | - | TRBV9 | TGTGCCAGCAGCGTAGGTGTACGTGTGGGCGGGGAGCTGTTTTTT | CASSVGVRVGGELFF
TRBJ2-3 | - | TRBD1 | TRBV5-1 | TGCGCCAGCAGTTGGACAGGGGATGACGCAGATACGCAGTATTTT | CASSWTGDDADTQYF
TRBJ2-2 | - | - | TRBV5-6 | TGTGCCAGCAGCTTTATAGGCCAGGGAGAGACCGGGGAGCTGTTTTTT | CASSFIGQGETGELFF
TRBJ2-1 | - | - | TRBV3-1/TRBV3-2 | TGTGCCAGCAGCCCCCCGGGGTCCGATCCCTACAATGAGCAGTTCTTC | CASSPPGSDPYNEQFF
TRBJ1-1 | - | - | TRBV27 | TGTGCCAGCAGTTTATCGGGCCCAGCTACTGAAGCTTTCTTT | CASSLSGPATEAFF
TRBJ1-3 | - | - | TRBV7-8 | TGTGCCAGCAGCTTATCACAGGGAGGAATCTCTGGAAACACCATATATTTT | CASSLSQGGISGNTIYF
TRBJ1-1 | - | - | TRBV7-8 | TGTGCCAGCAGCCCGGCCACTTTGAACACTGAAGCTTTCTTT | CASSPATLNTEAFF
TRBJ2-7 | - | - | TRBV7-2 | TGTGCCAGCAGCTTAGCTCTACCGACAGCCATGACCTCCTACGAGCAGTACTTC | CASSLALPTAMTSYEQYF
TRBJ1-5 | - | - | TRBV4-3 | TGCGCCAGCAGCCAAGATGGAGACAGCTATAGCAATCAGCCCCAGCATTTT | CASSQDGDSYSNQPQHF
TRBJ2-7 | once | - | TRBV18 | TGTGCCAGCTCACCCGGGATTGGAGACTACGAGCAGTACTTC | CASSPGIGDYEQYF
TRBJ1-1 | - | - | TRBV3-1/TRBV3-2 | TGTGCCAGCAGCCTCGACAGGAACACTGAAGCTTTCTTT | CASSLDRNTEAFF